The rows below give T cell receptor beta chains drawn from one sample of a study of blood T cell repertoires in COVID-19. Produced via immunoSEQ multiplex PCR; TCRdb's table is partial and in-frame only. The table has 150,000 to 200,000 clones, roughly 78% seen once. The sample was peripheral blood. The receptors here all came from a man aged 65 to 85 with active or convalescent COVID-19. The CDR3 runs from the conserved cysteine through the conserved F or W. A D gene is named only where the DNA matches it firmly. Clone sizes are given selectively: once, few, many, or a class where the clone is expanded.

>TRBV2|.|TRBJ2-3|many|12
CARGTSTDTQYF
TGTGCCAGGGGGACTAGCACAGATACGCAGTATTTT
>TRBV5-5|.|TRBJ1-6|.|16
CASTNTGYSYNSPLHF
TGTGCCAGTACCAATACAGGTTACTCCTATAATTCACCCCTCCACTTT
>TRBV6-4|TRBD2|TRBJ2-1|.|17
CASSPRRTSGGLNEQFF
TGTGCCAGCAGTCCACGAAGAACTAGCGGGGGGTTGAATGAGCAGTTCTTC
>TRBV5-1|.|TRBJ1-2|.|12
CASTAGVDGYTF
TGCGCCAGCACCGCCGGTGTCGATGGCTACACCTTC
>TRBV2|.|TRBJ1-3|once|13
CASSGEVGNTIYF
TGTGCCAGCTCAGGGGAAGTAGGAAACACCATATATTTT
>TRBV19|TRBD1|TRBJ2-6|once|17
CASSPGTGKSGANVLTF
TGTGCCAGTAGCCCCGGGACAGGGAAATCTGGGGCCAACGTCCTGACTTTC
>TRBV6-5|.|TRBJ2-3|.|15
CASSYSRQGPDTQYF
TGTGCCAGCAGTTACTCGAGGCAGGGGCCAGATACGCAGTATTTT
>TRBV29-1|.|TRBJ1-1|once|12
CSVQTVNTEAFF
TGCAGCGTGCAGACAGTGAACACTGAAGCTTTCTTT
>TRBV11-2|TRBD1|TRBJ2-7|few|13
CASSLSGQGSPYF
TGTGCCAGCAGCTTAAGTGGACAGGGATCTCCGTACTTC
>TRBV25-1|TRBD1|TRBJ1-2|.|13
CASSPQTGYGYTF
TGTGCCAGTAGCCCCCAGACAGGGTATGGCTACACCTTC
>TRBV5-1|TRBD2|TRBJ2-5|.|16
CASSLGAGGLQETQYF
TGCGCCAGCAGCTTGGGAGCGGGGGGCCTCCAAGAGACCCAGTACTTC
>TRBV18|TRBD2|TRBJ2-5|few|15
CASSDGTSGVKTQYF
TGTGCCAGCTCCGACGGGACTAGCGGGGTAAAGACCCAGTACTTC
>TRBV5-1|TRBD2|TRBJ2-2|.|16
CASRYLAGAGTGELFF
TGCGCCAGCAGATACCTAGCGGGAGCTGGCACCGGGGAGCTGTTTTTT
>TRBV6-2/TRBV6-3|.|TRBJ2-2|.|14
CASSLGSFTGELFF
TGTGCCAGCAGCCTCGGGAGTTTCACCGGGGAGCTGTTTTTT
>TRBV6-5|.|TRBJ2-6|.|14
CASSYGPGANVLTF
TGTGCCAGCAGTTACGGCCCTGGGGCCAACGTCCTGACTTTC
>TRBV30|.|TRBJ1-2|.|11
CASVVNYGYTF
TGTGCCTCGGTGGTTAACTATGGCTACACCTTC
>TRBV5-4|TRBD2|TRBJ2-3|.|16
CASSFGGRSGPDTQYF
TGTGCCAGCAGCTTCGGCGGGAGGTCGGGCCCAGATACGCAGTATTTT
>TRBV19|TRBD2|TRBJ2-1|.|16
CASSKISGSHDNEQFF
TGTGCCAGTAGTAAGATTAGCGGGAGTCACGACAATGAGCAGTTCTTC
>TRBV5-1|TRBD2|TRBJ2-7|.|18
CASSLSASGGWGLHEQYF
TGCGCCAGCAGCTTGTCCGCTAGCGGCGGATGGGGACTCCACGAGCAGTACTTC
>TRBV18|.|TRBJ1-1|.|14
CASSVTYLNTEAFF
TGTGCCAGCTCAGTCACCTACCTGAACACTGAAGCTTTCTTT
>TRBV5-4|TRBD1|TRBJ2-7|once|15
CASSLWTGGESEQYF
TGTGCCAGCAGCTTATGGACAGGGGGGGAAAGCGAGCAGTACTTC
>TRBV5-6|.|TRBJ1-1|.|12
CASSRPDSEAFF
TGTGCCAGCAGCAGACCGGACAGCGAAGCTTTCTTT
>TRBV7-2|.|TRBJ1-6|once|13
CASSLDGNSPLHF
TGTGCCAGCAGCTTAGACGGGAATTCACCCCTCCACTTT
>TRBV30|.|TRBJ1-5|.|13
CAWSTRDYQPQHF
TGTGCCTGGAGTACCAGGGACTATCAGCCCCAGCATTTT
>TRBV7-8|TRBD1|TRBJ2-7|.|14
CASSPDRQSYEQYF
TGTGCCAGCAGCCCGGACAGGCAATCCTACGAGCAGTACTTC